Listed here is a single T cell receptor beta chain. Germline V CDR1 and CDR2: KGHSH, LQKENI. J was trimmed by 7 bases and V by 2 bases; bases with no gene match: 7. The CDR3 sequence is 14 residues long. TCRdb reanalysed the RT-PCR reads using MiXCR and keeps one entry per CDR3 protein. The sample has more than 550,000 distinct CDR3 sequences, approximately 14% seen once. The sample was memory CD4+ T cells from blood. The J gene is TRBJ1-2, the V gene TRBV18; TRBD1 aligns across 7 bases. The origin of this receptor is a female donor in good health, serving as a healthy control. The DNA of the CDR3 is TGTGCCAGCTCACCATCTGAGACAGGGCCTGGCTACACCTTC. Its translation: CASSPSETGPGYTF.